The next 26 T cell receptor beta chains were all read from a single sample in a study of cytotoxic CD8 clonotypes in ibrutinib-treated CLL. Using immunoSEQ multiplex PCR, the repertoire was profiled, and TCRdb retains in-frame clones only, with some absent. The table records about 120,000 clones, about 58% of them present only once. The sequencing here drew on PBMCs, taken after 24 months of ibrutinib treatment. The origin of the receptors is a human donor with chronic lymphocytic leukemia.

This clone was observed at least ten times. The chain employs TRBV9 and TRBJ1-2, with TRBD1 matching 8 bases. V shed 0 bases and J 4 bases; nucleotides not matched to a gene: 11. This CDR3 comprises 17 residues. Germline V lookup: CDR1 SGDLS, CDR2 YYNGEE. The CDR3 nucleotides are TGTGCCAGCAGCGTAGGGCAGGGGGCGGAGGGAGTCTATGGCTACACCTTC. This gives the protein CASSVGQGAEGVYGYTF.

CDR3 bases: TGTGCCAGCTCACCAATGGGACAGGGGGGAACCTATAATTCACCCCTCCACTTT. This translates into CASSPMGQGGTYNSPLHF. The V gene is TRBV18, the J gene TRBJ1-6; 11 bases map to TRBD1. V dropped 2 bases and J dropped 2; count of bases not matched to a gene: 5. Looked up from germline, CDR1 is KGHSH and CDR2 is LQKENI. The CDR3 length is 18 residues.

This clone has a handful of counts. This chain uses TRBV11-3 with TRBJ2-2; 9 nucleotides agree with TRBD1. CDR1 is SGHNT and CDR2 is YENEEA in the germline V gene. Germline trimming cut 5 bases from V and 5 bases from J; bases unmatched to any gene: 6. This CDR3 region has 15 residues. The chain's CDR3 is CASSADRGFTGELFF. For the CDR3, the DNA is TGTGCCAGCAGCGCCGACAGGGGGTTTACCGGGGAGCTGTTTTTT.

This clone was picked up a small number of times. The V call is TRBV6-5, the J call TRBJ2-7, with TRBD2 matching 7 bases. CDR1 and CDR2 from the germline V gene are MNHEY and SVGAGI. The length of the CDR3 is 15 residues. The ends lost 6 bases at V and 3 bases at J; junction bases unmatched: 11. The CDR3 reads CASSPPGTKGYEQYF. CDR3 coding DNA: TGTGCCAGCAGCCCACCCGGGACTAAGGGCTACGAGCAGTACTTC.

The chain carries TRBV13 and TRBJ2-5, with D unresolved. Germline V gene sequence: CDR1 PRHDT, CDR2 FYEKMQ (reference sequence). V was clipped by 4 bases and J by 4 bases, with 4 bases between them. The CDR3 loop spans 11 amino acids. Here the CDR3 reads CASSSGETQYF. CDR3 in DNA: TGTGCCAGCAGCTCGGGAGAGACCCAGTACTTC. Filled out from reference TRBV13 and TRBJ2-5, the complete variable domain reads AAGVIQSPRHLIKEKRETATLKCYPIPRHDTVYWYQQGPGQDPQFLISFYEKMQSDKGSIPDRFSAQQFSDYHSELNMSSLELGDSALYFCASSSGETQYFGPGTRLLVL.

V gene TRBV7-9 combines with J gene TRBJ2-7; possibly TRBD2 for D (5 bases). The germline V gene encodes CDR1 SEHNR and CDR2 FQNEAQ (reference sequence). The ends were cut back, 2 bases at V and 6 bases at J, with 11 bases in the middle. The CDR3 loop spans 13 amino acids. CDR3 in amino acids: CASSLLTGSEQYF. CDR3 DNA: TGTGCCAGCAGCTTACTTACGGGATCCGAGCAGTACTTC. Drawing the rest from reference TRBV7-9 and TRBJ2-7, the complete variable domain is DTGVSQNPRHKITKRGQNVTFRCDPISEHNRLYWYRQTLGQGPEFLTYFQNEAQLEKSRLLSDRFSAERPKGSFSTLEIQRTEQGDSAMYLCASSLLTGSEQYFGPGTRLTVT.

This clone was seen only a few times. This chain uses TRBV9 with TRBJ2-3; 12 bases agree with TRBD2. CDR1 is SGDLS and CDR2 is YYNGEE in the germline V gene. Trimming took 4 bases from V and 7 from J; bases not matched to a gene: 7. The CDR3 sequence is 15 residues long. CDR3 protein: CASSPLAGGPYTQYF. In DNA, the CDR3 is TGTGCCAGCAGCCCGCTAGCGGGGGGGCCGTATACGCAGTATTTT.

This sequence joins TRBV5-4 and TRBJ2-5; D unclear. Germline-derived CDR1 and CDR2 are SGHNT and YYREEE (reference sequence). V shed 4 bases and J shed 2 bases, with 6 bases lying between them. This CDR3 is built from 12 residues. CDR3 in DNA: TGTGCCAGCAGCGTACGACAAGAGACCCAGTACTTC. It specifies CASSVRQETQYF. The full variable domain, rest sourced from reference TRBV5-4 and TRBJ2-5, is ETGVTQSPTHLIKTRGQQVTLRCSSQSGHNTVSWYQQALGQGPQFIFQYYREEENGRGNFPPRFSGLQFPNYSSELNVNALELDDSALYLCASSVRQETQYFGPGTRLLVL.

This clone was seen a few times. The chain employs TRBV30 and TRBJ1-2; TRBD1 matches 7 bases. The CDR3 totals 13 residues. Per germline, CDR1 GTSNPN and CDR2 SVGIG (reference sequence). Trimming cost V 3 bases and J 7 bases; bases outside gene matches: 8. The chain's CDR3 is CAWRFTGVGGYTF. The CDR3, as DNA: TGTGCCTGGAGGTTCACAGGGGTTGGTGGCTACACCTTC.

The V call is TRBV7-2, the J call TRBJ1-1; 11 bases map to TRBD1. This CDR3 has 16 residues. Germline-derived CDR1 and CDR2 are SGHTA and FQGNSA. The ends lost 3 bases at V and 12 bases at J; junction bases unmatched: 15. The CDR3 loop is CASSFLPGTGGLRTFF. The CDR3 region has the DNA TGTGCCAGCAGCTTCTTACCAGGGACAGGGGGGTTGAGGACTTTCTTT.

This clone showed up just once. The CDR3 protein is CSVEDRQGRGTGELFF. DNA for the CDR3: TGCAGCGTTGAAGACCGACAGGGAAGGGGAACCGGGGAGCTGTTTTTT. The chain couples TRBV29-1 to TRBJ2-2, with 7 nucleotides matching TRBD1. After removal of 0 bases from V and 5 bases from J, the junction contained 9 bases not matched to a gene. The CDR3 contains 16 residues. CDR1 and CDR2 from the germline V gene are SQVTM and ANQGSEA.

CDR3 in DNA: TGTGCCAGCAGTGATTCCGGAGGGGGCGCGTTTTCACCCCTCCACTTT. Translated, it gives CASSDSGGGAFSPLHF. The chain has TRBV25-1 and TRBJ1-6; the match to TRBD1 covers 7 bases. This CDR3 contains 16 residues. CDR1 and CDR2 from the germline V gene are MGHDK and SYGVNS. Germline trimming cut 3 bases from V and 9 bases from J; bases unmatched to any gene: 11.

Details on this clone: The same CDR3 is also encoded by other DNA sequences in this sample. The chain combines TRBV5-1 with TRBJ2-7; 11 bases align to TRBD1. In germline, CDR1 is SGHRS, CDR2 YFSETQ. The junction had 5 bases not matched to a gene; V was cut back by 2 bases and J by 7 bases. The CDR3 spans 14 residues. The CDR3 spells CASSFRDRGGEQYF. As DNA, the CDR3 is TGCGCCAGCAGCTTTCGGGACAGGGGGGGGGAGCAGTACTTC.

The chain recombines TRBV5-4 with TRBJ2-1, with 8 bases identical to TRBD1. There are 15 residues in the CDR3. Germline CDR1 reads SGHNT; CDR2 reads YYREEE (reference sequence). Trimming at V came to 3 bases and at J to 4 bases, leaving 6 bases not matched to a gene. The CDR3 reads CASSSGQGAYNEQFF. The CDR3 DNA reads as TGTGCCAGCAGCTCCGGACAGGGAGCATACAATGAGCAGTTCTTC. The full variable domain, in which reference TRBV5-4 and TRBJ2-1 provide the parts outside the CDR3, is ETGVTQSPTHLIKTRGQQVTLRCSSQSGHNTVSWYQQALGQGPQFIFQYYREEENGRGNFPPRFSGLQFPNYSSELNVNALELDDSALYLCASSSGQGAYNEQFFGPGTRLTVL.

This clone was seen a handful of times. The chain couples TRBV7-3 to TRBJ2-1; 12 nucleotides align to TRBD1. J was trimmed by 7 bases and V by 5 bases; bases with no gene match: 6. Germline V gene data show CDR1 as SGHTA and CDR2 as FQGTGA. CDR3 length: 15 amino acids. The CDR3: CASSPGQGAGNEQFF. The CDR3 region has the DNA TGTGCCAGCAGCCCGGGACAGGGGGCTGGTAATGAGCAGTTCTTC.

The V and J genes are TRBV25-1 and TRBJ2-3; the D gene is possibly TRBD2 (7 bases). The ends were cut back, 10 bases at V and 2 bases at J, with 13 bases in the middle. This CDR3 region has 13 residues. Germline values: CDR1 MGHDK, CDR2 SYGVNS. The CDR3, as DNA: TGTGCCACTATCGGGGGGCTCACAGATACGCAGTATTTT. Translated, it gives CATIGGLTDTQYF.

This rearrangement joins TRBV6-6 to TRBJ2-7, with D perhaps TRBD1 (6 bases). Trimming left V 6 bases short and J 2 bases short, with 14 bases between. The CDR3 loop spans 14 amino acids. The germline CDR1 and CDR2 sequences are MNHNY and SVGAGI (reference sequence). The CDR3 loop is CASRHTDRPYEQYF. DNA for the CDR3: TGTGCCAGCAGGCATACGGACAGACCCTACGAGCAGTACTTC.

This chain joins TRBV5-1 and TRBJ1-1; TRBD1 matches at 7 bases. Germline assignment: CDR1 SGHRS and CDR2 YFSETQ. The CDR3 has 17 residues. Trimming removed 5 bases from V and 0 bases from J; junction bases left unmatched: 13. The CDR3 protein is CASRRQNTGQMNTEAFF. Here the CDR3 DNA reads TGCGCCAGCAGACGACAAAACACGGGACAGATGAACACTGAAGCTTTCTTT.

A few counts support this clone. The chain links TRBV6-1 to TRBJ1-1; 9 positions agree with TRBD1. This CDR3 has 13 residues. Per the germline V gene, CDR1 is MNHNS and CDR2 is SASEGT. Trimming at V came to 4 bases and at J to 3 bases, leaving 0 bases not matched to a gene. The CDR3 protein is CASSGDRDTEAFF. CDR3 nucleotide sequence: TGTGCCAGCAGTGGGGACAGGGACACTGAAGCTTTCTTT.

The V gene is TRBV11-3, the J gene TRBJ1-1, with D possibly TRBD1 on 6 matching bases. Germline-derived CDR1 and CDR2 are SGHNT and YENEEA. This CDR3 is 13 amino acids long. Trimming cost V 0 bases and J 7 bases, with 9 bases left between them. The CDR3 sequence: CASSLDGGSEAFF. In DNA, the CDR3 is TGTGCCAGCAGCTTAGACGGGGGCAGTGAAGCTTTCTTT.

The CDR3 DNA reads as TGTGCCTGGAGTGCGGGAAGGAATGAGCAGTTCTTC. Its translation is CAWSAGRNEQFF. This chain joins TRBV30 and TRBJ2-1; D is perhaps TRBD2 (5 bases). Germline V gene sequence: CDR1 GTSNPN, CDR2 SVGIG (reference sequence). V was pared by 1 base and J by 7 bases, with 8 bases between. The CDR3 runs 12 residues.

The chain recombines TRBV4-3 with TRBJ2-3; D is ambiguous. Germline-derived CDR1 and CDR2 are LGHNA and YSLEER. CDR3 length: 14 amino acids. The V end was cut by 0 bases, the J end by 2 bases, with 6 bases between. For the CDR3, the DNA is TGCGCCAGCAGCCAAGAGGGGTCCACAGATACGCAGTATTTT. Translating gives CASSQEGSTDTQYF.

The chain combines TRBV2 with TRBJ1-4, with a weak D call TRBD1 (5 bases). CDR1 is SNHLY, CDR2 FYNNEI, per germline. V shed 7 bases and J shed 5 bases, with 17 bases lying between them. This CDR3 has 15 amino acids. The CDR3 DNA is TGTGCCAGCAAATTAGGGGACTGGGGAAATGAAAAACTGTTTTTT. This sequence encodes CASKLGDWGNEKLFF.

The V gene is TRBV5-4, the J gene TRBJ2-3, with unresolved D. Trimming took off 4 bases at V and 1 base at J, with 16 bases between the two ends. The CDR3 has 16 residues. The germline V gene encodes CDR1 SGHNT and CDR2 YYREEE (reference sequence). CDR3 DNA: TGTGCCAGCAGCCTTCTTAGGGCAGGACGCACAGATACGCAGTATTTT. Its translation is CASSLLRAGRTDTQYF.

The chain combines TRBV6-1 with TRBJ2-7, with D possibly TRBD1 on 6 matching bases. Germline V gene data show CDR1 as MNHNS and CDR2 as SASEGT. V shed 4 bases and J shed 0 bases, with 13 bases lying between them. The CDR3 length is 15 residues. As DNA, the CDR3 is TGTGCCAGCAGTGCCGGGACACCTCGCTCCTACGAGCAGTACTTC. It encodes CASSAGTPRSYEQYF.

The chain employs TRBV6-5 and TRBJ2-1, with 11 bases lining up with TRBD2. Germline CDR1 and CDR2: MNHEY and SVGAGI. The ends lost 5 bases at V and 3 bases at J; junction bases unmatched: 3. The CDR3 is made up of 15 amino acids. The chain's CDR3 is CASSISGGGYNEQFF. CDR3 DNA: TGTGCCAGCAGTATTAGCGGGGGGGGCTACAATGAGCAGTTCTTC.